This TCR beta chain was retrieved from a study of blood T cell repertoires in COVID-19 (dated by TCRdb to about 2020). For the study in its entirety: Samples covering the acute and convalescent phases of COVID-19 were provided by collaborators in the United States, Italy and Spain. The material from the prospective study consisted of cDNA or gDNA derived from T cells, B-cell-depleted T cells, or PBMCs. The dataset comprised deeply sampled blood TCRbeta repertoires from subjects exposed to, actively infected with, or recovered from COVID-19. The repertoires were released in a freely available public database intended as a resource for research on the immune response to SARS-CoV-2. The samples were drawn from the first 160 participants of the ongoing ImmuneRACE study and from 1,254 subjects provided by 6 global collaborators. The sample metadata nearly always contained a de-identified subject ID, COVID-19 status, age in years and sex. Where available, HLA class I and class II types were obtained from metadata supplied by the sample provider rather than from assay-based typing. Results and caveats for the whole study, not just this receptor: The amount of clinical and demographic metadata varied by source and participant and was provided uncurated.

Participants in the prospective study were enrolled through a virtual design, were aged about 18 to 100 years, and lived in roughly 26 United States geographic areas. In the prospective study, cohorts were assigned on the basis of participant-reported clinical history obtained from a screening survey and a study questionnaire. For ImmuneRACE Cohort 3, a participant was defined as recovered based on two consecutive negative NP/OP PCR tests, clearance by a healthcare professional, or resolution of symptoms. In the prospective study, mobile phlebotomists collected whole blood, serum and a nasopharyngeal or oropharyngeal swab from each participant. Prospective study participants could optionally give additional blood draws and questionnaires over an approximately two-month period. Blood samples from the prospective study were shipped frozen or at room temperature prior to DNA extraction. About this clone: No antigen is known for it. No much larger clonotype is one base removed from it; base qualities were not supplied.

Measured from the cysteine to the phenylalanine, the CDR3 is 15 residues long. Here the CDR3 DNA is all that survives: 45 bases in frame from base 1. V is cut back by 5 bases and J by 7 bases, with 10 bases in the junction unmatched. Per the germline V gene (reference sequence), LNHDA is the CDR1 and SQIVND is the CDR2. TCRbeta CDR3 regions were amplified from genomic DNA by means of the immunoSEQ Assay, a bias-controlled multiplex PCR. Regarding the original processing steps: Nucleated cell counts per sample were estimated from amplification of reference gene primers within the assay. To quantify the absolute abundance of each unique TCRbeta CDR3 rearrangement, sequence reads were collapsed and filtered. For each sample, productive Simpson clonality was calculated by taking the square root of Simpson's diversity index across productive rearrangements. What TCRdb holds here is the immuneACCESS table cut down to in-frame rearrangements. Part of the clones is not present; checked against another copy, under half of the missing clones reflect an unresolved V gene, and the others are unexplained. Clone size and V and J calls were adopted from that table, with D and trimming inferred from the DNA. The sample data list under 200,000 clones, and 70% to 90% of these were observed just once. 5% to 8.5% of the sample is in the top ten clones.

The chain employs TRBV19 and TRBJ1-2; TRBD1 aligns with 10 central bases. The source of this sequence is a woman in her fifties or sixties who had recovered from COVID-19. Input material: PBMCs or T cells enriched from blood (not recorded which). The nucleotide sequence reads TGTGCCAGTAGTGGCTCAAGACAGGGGGCGGGTGGCTACACCTTC. The encoded protein is CASSGSRQGAGGYTF.